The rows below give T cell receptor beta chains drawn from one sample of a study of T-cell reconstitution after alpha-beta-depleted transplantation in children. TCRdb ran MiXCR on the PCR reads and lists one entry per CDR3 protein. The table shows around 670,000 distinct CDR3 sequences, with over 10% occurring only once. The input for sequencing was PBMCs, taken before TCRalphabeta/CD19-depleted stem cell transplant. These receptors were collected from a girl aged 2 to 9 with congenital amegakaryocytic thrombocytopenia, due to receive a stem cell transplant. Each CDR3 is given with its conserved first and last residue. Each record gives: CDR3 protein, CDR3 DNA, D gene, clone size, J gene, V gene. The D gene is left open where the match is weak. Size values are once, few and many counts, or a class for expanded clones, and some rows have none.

CDR3: CSARDYRDIQETQYF; DNA: TGCAGTGCTAGAGATTACAGGGACATCCAAGAGACCCAGTACTTC; D: -; size: many; J: TRBJ2-5; V: TRBV20-1
CDR3: CATSEGRILSYNEQFF; DNA: TGTGCCACCAGTGAGGGGAGGATTCTGAGCTACAATGAGCAGTTCTTC; D: -; size: few; J: TRBJ2-1; V: TRBV24-1
CDR3: CASSPGHGTAYEQYF; DNA: TGCGCCAGCAGCCCAGGGCACGGGACAGCCTACGAGCAGTACTTC; D: TRBD1; size: -; J: TRBJ2-7; V: TRBV5-1
CDR3: CAIRETRDYADNEQFF; DNA: TGTGCCATCAGGGAAACCCGGGACTACGCAGACAATGAGCAGTTCTTC; D: TRBD2; size: -; J: TRBJ2-1; V: TRBV10-3
CDR3: CSVVGWKVADTQYF; DNA: TGCAGCGTTGTTGGGTGGAAGGTTGCAGATACGCAGTATTTT; D: -; size: many; J: TRBJ2-3; V: TRBV29-1
CDR3: CASSDTVFAGGGDTQYF; DNA: TGTGCCAGCAGCGATACCGTTTTTGCGGGAGGCGGAGATACGCAGTATTTT; D: TRBD2; size: many; J: TRBJ2-3; V: TRBV7-9
CDR3: CATSRSPLARETQYF; DNA: TGTGCCACCAGCAGATCCCCACTAGCGCGGGAGACCCAGTACTTC; D: TRBD2; size: few; J: TRBJ2-5; V: TRBV15
CDR3: CASSFSQGNQPQHF; DNA: TGTGCCAGCAGTTTCTCCCAAGGCAATCAGCCCCAGCATTTT; D: -; size: few; J: TRBJ1-5; V: TRBV27
CDR3: CARAVAEGGTTDTQYF; DNA: TGTGCCAGAGCCGTCGCTGAGGGCGGAACCACAGATACGCAGTATTTT; D: -; size: -; J: TRBJ2-3; V: TRBV27
CDR3: CASSEGETDYTF; DNA: TGCGCCAGCAGCGAGGGAGAGACTGACTACACCTTC; D: -; size: many; J: TRBJ1-2; V: TRBV10-2
CDR3: CSVESEAVSYGYTF; DNA: TGCAGCGTTGAATCCGAAGCGGTTTCCTATGGCTACACCTTC; D: -; size: many; J: TRBJ1-2; V: TRBV29-1
CDR3: CASSLVGTQSYNEQFF; DNA: TGTGCCAGCAGCTTGGTTGGTACCCAATCCTACAATGAGCAGTTCTTC; D: -; size: few; J: TRBJ2-1; V: TRBV5-5
CDR3: CSAIPGEANTGELFF; DNA: TGCAGTGCTATTCCCGGAGAGGCGAACACCGGGGAGCTGTTTTTT; D: -; size: many; J: TRBJ2-2; V: TRBV20-1
CDR3: CASAQATNEKLFF; DNA: TGTGCCAGCGCCCAGGCAACTAATGAAAAACTGTTTTTT; D: -; size: -; J: TRBJ1-4; V: TRBV25-1
CDR3: CAISEGINEQFF; DNA: TGTGCCATCAGTGAGGGGATCAATGAGCAGTTCTTC; D: -; size: many; J: TRBJ2-1; V: TRBV10-3
CDR3: CASSLAGGTSPLHF; DNA: TGTGCCAGCAGTTTGGCCGGAGGGACTTCACCCCTCCACTTT; D: -; size: few; J: TRBJ1-6; V: TRBV12-3/TRBV12-4
CDR3: CASSSGQGIGELFF; DNA: TGCGCCAGCAGCTCGGGACAGGGTATAGGGGAGCTGTTTTTT; D: TRBD1; size: -; J: TRBJ2-2; V: TRBV5-1
CDR3: CASSIRTDSNQPQHF; DNA: TGTGCCAGTAGTATCCGGACGGATAGCAATCAGCCCCAGCATTTT; D: -; size: -; J: TRBJ1-5; V: TRBV19
CDR3: CASRQTGSYEQYF; DNA: TGTGCCAGCAGACAAACAGGGTCCTACGAGCAGTACTTC; D: -; size: few; J: TRBJ2-7; V: TRBV28
CDR3: CASSQEASGLVNTGELFF; DNA: TGCGCCAGCAGCCAAGAGGCTTCAGGATTAGTGAACACCGGGGAGCTGTTTTTT; D: -; size: many; J: TRBJ2-2; V: TRBV4-1
CDR3: CATSKQGSSYEQYF; DNA: TGTGCCACCAGCAAACAGGGAAGCTCCTACGAGCAGTACTTC; D: -; size: many; J: TRBJ2-7; V: TRBV15
CDR3: CSVPGPHTYEQYF; DNA: TGCAGTGTCCCAGGGCCACACACCTACGAGCAGTACTTC; D: -; size: few; J: TRBJ2-7; V: TRBV20-1
CDR3: CASSLARATEAFF; DNA: TGTGCCAGCAGCTTAGCTCGGGCCACTGAAGCTTTCTTT; D: -; size: many; J: TRBJ1-1; V: TRBV7-6
CDR3: CASSLGRARSYEQYF; DNA: TGTGCCAGCAGTTTAGGCAGGGCGAGGTCCTACGAGCAGTACTTC; D: -; size: -; J: TRBJ2-7; V: TRBV27
CDR3: CASNSKVGVLGGELFF; DNA: TGTGCCAGCAACTCCAAGGTCGGAGTATTAGGCGGGGAGCTGTTTTTT; D: -; size: few; J: TRBJ2-2; V: TRBV27
CDR3: CASSSTGGPQHF; DNA: TGTGCCAGCAGCTCTACAGGGGGGCCCCAGCATTTT; D: TRBD1; size: -; J: TRBJ1-5; V: TRBV7-2
CDR3: CATSDSHRDTQYF; DNA: TGTGCCACCAGTGACTCCCATCGAGATACGCAGTATTTT; D: -; size: many; J: TRBJ2-3; V: TRBV24-1
CDR3: CASSSGGGDNNEQFF; DNA: TGCGCCAGCAGCTCGGGAGGGGGCGACAACAATGAGCAGTTCTTC; D: -; size: many; J: TRBJ2-1; V: TRBV5-1
CDR3: CSAADSNQETQYF; DNA: TGCAGTGCGGCGGACAGCAACCAAGAGACCCAGTACTTC; D: -; size: many; J: TRBJ2-5; V: TRBV20-1
CDR3: CSVERSGGRSYNEQFF; DNA: TGCAGTGTTGAGAGGTCGGGGGGGAGGTCCTACAATGAGCAGTTCTTC; D: TRBD2; size: few; J: TRBJ2-1; V: TRBV20-1
CDR3: CASSLLDRNQPQHF; DNA: TGTGCCAGCAGTTTATTGGATAGGAATCAGCCCCAGCATTTT; D: -; size: many; J: TRBJ1-5; V: TRBV12-3/TRBV12-4
CDR3: CSARSPGAYEQYF; DNA: TGCAGTGCTAGATCGCCGGGGGCCTACGAGCAGTACTTC; D: -; size: many; J: TRBJ2-7; V: TRBV20-1
CDR3: CAISDPGRRFKGYF; DNA: TGTGCCATCAGTGATCCGGGACGCCGATTCAAGGGGTACTTC; D: -; size: many; J: TRBJ2-7; V: TRBV10-3
CDR3: CSVDDRNYGYTF; DNA: TGCAGCGTTGACGACAGGAACTATGGCTACACCTTC; D: -; size: many; J: TRBJ1-2; V: TRBV29-1
CDR3: CASTKTGSANEKLFF; DNA: TGTGCCAGCACCAAAACGGGCAGTGCTAATGAAAAACTGTTTTTT; D: -; size: many; J: TRBJ1-4; V: TRBV7-2
CDR3: CSARDGDIEFTDTQYF; DNA: TGCAGTGCTAGAGATGGGGACATCGAATTCACAGATACGCAGTATTTT; D: -; size: many; J: TRBJ2-3; V: TRBV20-1
CDR3: CASSLVLGNTEAFF; DNA: TGCGCCAGCAGCTTGGTACTCGGAAACACTGAAGCTTTCTTT; D: -; size: many; J: TRBJ1-1; V: TRBV5-1
CDR3: CAKRGIANYGYTF; DNA: TGTGCCAAGAGGGGGATCGCTAACTATGGCTACACCTTC; D: -; size: few; J: TRBJ1-2; V: TRBV5-5
CDR3: CAISESASGTYEQYF; DNA: TGTGCCATCAGTGAGTCGGCTAGCGGGACCTACGAGCAGTACTTC; D: TRBD2; size: many; J: TRBJ2-7; V: TRBV10-3
CDR3: CAWSKGSYEQYF; DNA: TGTGCCTGGAGTAAGGGCTCCTACGAGCAGTACTTC; D: -; size: many; J: TRBJ2-7; V: TRBV30
CDR3: CASSGQSVGSYEQYF; DNA: TGTGCCAGCAGCGGACAGTCGGTCGGTTCCTACGAGCAGTACTTC; D: -; size: many; J: TRBJ2-7; V: TRBV12-3/TRBV12-4
CDR3: CSASRGNNEKLFF; DNA: TGCAGTGCATCCCGGGGAAATAATGAAAAACTGTTTTTT; D: -; size: many; J: TRBJ1-4; V: TRBV20-1
CDR3: CASSMRVSYEQYF; DNA: TGTGCCAGTAGTATGAGGGTCTCCTACGAGCAGTACTTC; D: -; size: -; J: TRBJ2-7; V: TRBV19
CDR3: CSARSYRKGDEQFF; DNA: TGCAGTGCTAGATCGTACAGGAAGGGGGATGAGCAGTTCTTC; D: -; size: few; J: TRBJ2-1; V: TRBV20-1
CDR3: CASSYDTSNEKLFF; DNA: TGTGCCAGCAGTTACGACACGTCTAATGAAAAACTGTTTTTT; D: -; size: -; J: TRBJ1-4; V: TRBV6-2/TRBV6-3
CDR3: CASSRRQGPTEAFF; DNA: TGCGCCAGCAGCAGAAGACAGGGACCCACTGAAGCTTTCTTT; D: TRBD1; size: -; J: TRBJ1-1; V: TRBV5-1
CDR3: CASSLRGVQTGELFF; DNA: TGTGCCAGCAGCTTACGTGGGGTTCAAACCGGGGAGCTGTTTTTT; D: -; size: -; J: TRBJ2-2; V: TRBV7-9
CDR3: CASSSDLRLASVF; DNA: TGTGCCAGCAGCTCCGACCTCCGACTAGCATCAGTCTTC; D: TRBD2; size: -; J: TRBJ2-1; V: TRBV7-2
CDR3: CASRSETGANVLTF; DNA: TGTGCCAGCAGATCGGAGACCGGGGCCAACGTCCTGACTTTC; D: -; size: -; J: TRBJ2-6; V: TRBV12-3/TRBV12-4
CDR3: CAISEGRDPDYF; DNA: TGTGCCATCAGTGAAGGTCGGGACCCGGACTACTTC; D: -; size: many; J: TRBJ2-7; V: TRBV10-3
CDR3: CASSLASSSTDTQYF; DNA: TGCGCCAGCAGCTTGGCCAGCTCCAGCACAGATACGCAGTATTTT; D: -; size: many; J: TRBJ2-3; V: TRBV5-1
CDR3: CASSLGLTNTGELFF; DNA: TGTGCCAGCAGTTTAGGACTTACAAACACCGGGGAGCTGTTTTTT; D: -; size: many; J: TRBJ2-2; V: TRBV12-3/TRBV12-4
CDR3: CASRTDRGGSYEQYF; DNA: TGTGCCAGCAGAACAGACAGAGGAGGCTCCTACGAGCAGTACTTC; D: -; size: few; J: TRBJ2-7; V: TRBV2
CDR3: CASSLALGRGSTDTQYF; DNA: TGTGCCAGCAGCTTAGCGCTAGGCAGGGGAAGCACAGATACGCAGTATTTT; D: -; size: many; J: TRBJ2-3; V: TRBV7-8
CDR3: CASRNRAMNTEAFF; DNA: TGTGCCAGCAGAAACAGGGCCATGAACACTGAAGCTTTCTTT; D: -; size: -; J: TRBJ1-1; V: TRBV12-3/TRBV12-4
CDR3: CASSLKQGAGTDTQYF; DNA: TGTGCCAGCAGCTTAAAACAGGGGGCTGGCACAGATACGCAGTATTTT; D: TRBD1; size: -; J: TRBJ2-3; V: TRBV7-7